This section outlines one T cell receptor (beta chain) sequence together with its context. Authors' processing steps: Nucleated cell number was recorded as an estimate derived from reference gene primer amplification. The repertoire was sequenced with immunoSEQ multiplex PCR; TCRdb's copy has only in-frame clones and lacks some. The V and J calls and clone size come from that table; D and trimming were worked out from the DNA. Here the sample spans under 200,000 clones, about 82% being singletons. These data are taken from a study of blood T cell repertoires in COVID-19. Study-wide background: PBMCs, B-cell-depleted T cells, or T cells provided the cDNA or gDNA that made up the material.

Trimming stripped 6 bases from V and 4 bases from J, with 10 bases between. The germline CDR1 and CDR2 sequences are MNHEY and SMNVEV (reference sequence). This CDR3 has 13 amino acids. This sequence joins TRBV27 and TRBJ1-5; D is ambiguous. Specimen: peripheral blood. The TCR originated in a man in his forties or fifties with active or convalescent COVID-19. CDR3 DNA sequence: TGTGCCAGCAGGAAGAACGGGAATCAGCCCCAGCATTTT. It specifies CASRKNGNQPQHF.